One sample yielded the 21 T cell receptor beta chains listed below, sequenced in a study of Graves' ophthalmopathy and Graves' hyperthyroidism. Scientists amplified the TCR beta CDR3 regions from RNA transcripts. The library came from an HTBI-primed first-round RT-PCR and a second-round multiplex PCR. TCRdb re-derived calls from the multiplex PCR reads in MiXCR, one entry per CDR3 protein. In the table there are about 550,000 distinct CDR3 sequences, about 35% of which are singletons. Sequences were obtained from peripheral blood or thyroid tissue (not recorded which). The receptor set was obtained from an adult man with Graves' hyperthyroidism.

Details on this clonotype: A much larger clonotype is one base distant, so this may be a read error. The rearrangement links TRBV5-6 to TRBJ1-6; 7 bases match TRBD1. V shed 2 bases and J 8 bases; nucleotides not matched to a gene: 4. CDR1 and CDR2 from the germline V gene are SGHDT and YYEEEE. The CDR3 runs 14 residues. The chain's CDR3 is CASSLTGADSPLHF. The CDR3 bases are TGTGCCAGCAGCTTAACAGGGGCCGATTCACCCCTCCACTTT.

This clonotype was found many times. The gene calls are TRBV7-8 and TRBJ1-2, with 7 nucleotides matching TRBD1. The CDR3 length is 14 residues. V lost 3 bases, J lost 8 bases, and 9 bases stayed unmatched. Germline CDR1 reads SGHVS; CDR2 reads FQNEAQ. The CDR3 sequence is CASSLTGTVPGYTF. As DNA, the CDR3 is TGTGCCAGCAGCTTGACCGGGACAGTTCCCGGCTACACCTTC.

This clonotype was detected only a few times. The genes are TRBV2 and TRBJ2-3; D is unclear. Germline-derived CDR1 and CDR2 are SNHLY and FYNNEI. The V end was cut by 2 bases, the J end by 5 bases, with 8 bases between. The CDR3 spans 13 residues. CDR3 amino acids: CASSEYPQDTQYF. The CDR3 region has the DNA TGTGCCAGCAGTGAATACCCCCAAGATACGCAGTATTTT.

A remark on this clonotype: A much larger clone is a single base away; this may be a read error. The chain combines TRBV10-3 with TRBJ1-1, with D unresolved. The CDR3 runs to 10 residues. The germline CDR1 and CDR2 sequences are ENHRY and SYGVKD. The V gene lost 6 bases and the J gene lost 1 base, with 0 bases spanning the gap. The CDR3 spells CAIRNTEAFF. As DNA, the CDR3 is TGTGCCATCAGGAACACTGAAGCTTTCTTT.

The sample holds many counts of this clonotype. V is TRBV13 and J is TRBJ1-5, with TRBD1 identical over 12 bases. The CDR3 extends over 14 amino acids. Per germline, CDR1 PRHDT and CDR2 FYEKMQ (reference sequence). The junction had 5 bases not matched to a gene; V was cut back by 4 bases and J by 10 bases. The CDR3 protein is CASSSGQGARPQHF. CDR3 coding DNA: TGTGCCAGCAGCTCGGGACAGGGGGCGAGACCCCAGCATTTT.

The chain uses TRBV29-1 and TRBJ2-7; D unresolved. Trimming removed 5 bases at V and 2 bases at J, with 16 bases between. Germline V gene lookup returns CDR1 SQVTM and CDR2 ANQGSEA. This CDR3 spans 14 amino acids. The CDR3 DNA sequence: TGCAGCGTTTTGGCAGACGGATTAACCTACGAGCAGTACTTC. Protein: CSVLADGLTYEQYF.

CDR3: CASSYRKSSYNSPLHF. In DNA form, the CDR3 reads TGTGCCAGCAGTTACCGTAAGAGCTCCTATAATTCACCCCTCCACTTT. The gene calls are TRBV6-4 and TRBJ1-6; no definite D call. The V gene lost 5 bases and the J gene lost 0 bases, with 11 bases spanning the gap. This CDR3 spans 16 amino acids. Germline assignment: CDR1 MRHNA and CDR2 SNTAGT.

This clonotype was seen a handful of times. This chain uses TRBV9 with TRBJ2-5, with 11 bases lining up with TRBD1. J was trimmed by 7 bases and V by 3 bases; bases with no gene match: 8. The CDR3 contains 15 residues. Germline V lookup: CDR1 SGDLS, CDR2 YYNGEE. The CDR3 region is CASSATGTGGGTQYF. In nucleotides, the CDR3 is TGTGCCAGCAGCGCCACCGGGACAGGGGGGGGGACCCAGTACTTC.

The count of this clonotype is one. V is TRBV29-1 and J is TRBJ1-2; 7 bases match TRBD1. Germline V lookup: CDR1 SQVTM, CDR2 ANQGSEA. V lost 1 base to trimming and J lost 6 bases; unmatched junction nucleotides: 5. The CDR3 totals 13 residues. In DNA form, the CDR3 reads TGCAGCGTTGAAGGGGACAGACTGCATGGCTACACCTTC. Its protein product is CSVEGDRLHGYTF.

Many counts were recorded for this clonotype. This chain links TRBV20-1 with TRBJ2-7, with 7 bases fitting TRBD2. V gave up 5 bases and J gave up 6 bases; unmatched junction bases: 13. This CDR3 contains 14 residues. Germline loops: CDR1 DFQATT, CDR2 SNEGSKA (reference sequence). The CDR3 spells CSAPRHAGRGEQYF. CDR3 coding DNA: TGCAGTGCTCCCAGGCACGCGGGGAGGGGCGAGCAGTACTTC.

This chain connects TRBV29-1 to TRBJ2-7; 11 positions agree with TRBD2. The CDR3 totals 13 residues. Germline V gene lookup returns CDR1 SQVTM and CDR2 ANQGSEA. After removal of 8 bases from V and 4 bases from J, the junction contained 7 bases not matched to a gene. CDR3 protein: CSQDASGRYEQYF. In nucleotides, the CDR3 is TGCAGCCAAGATGCTAGCGGGAGGTACGAGCAGTACTTC.

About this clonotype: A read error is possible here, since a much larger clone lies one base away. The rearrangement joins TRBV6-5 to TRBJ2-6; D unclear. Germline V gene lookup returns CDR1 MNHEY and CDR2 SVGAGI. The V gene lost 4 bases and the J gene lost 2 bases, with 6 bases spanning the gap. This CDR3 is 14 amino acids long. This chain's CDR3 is CASSSPTGANVLTF. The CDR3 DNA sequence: TGTGCCAGCAGTTCCCCGACTGGGGCCAACGTCCTGACTTTC.

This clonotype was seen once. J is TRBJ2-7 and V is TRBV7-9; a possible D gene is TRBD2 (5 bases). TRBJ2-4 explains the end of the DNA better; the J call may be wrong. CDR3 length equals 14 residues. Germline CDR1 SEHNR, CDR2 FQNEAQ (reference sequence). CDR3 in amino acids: CASSLAGEKNIQYF. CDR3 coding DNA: TGTGCCAGCAGCTTAGCCGGGGAGAAAAACATTCAGTACTTC.

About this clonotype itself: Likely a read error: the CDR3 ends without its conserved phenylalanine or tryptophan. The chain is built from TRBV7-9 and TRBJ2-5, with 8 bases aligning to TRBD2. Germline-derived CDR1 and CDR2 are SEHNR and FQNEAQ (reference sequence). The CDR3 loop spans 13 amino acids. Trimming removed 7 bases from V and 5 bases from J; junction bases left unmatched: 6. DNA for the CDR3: TGTGCCAGCACCCCCCGGGGGGGGGAGACCCAGTACTTA. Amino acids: CASTPRGGETQYL.

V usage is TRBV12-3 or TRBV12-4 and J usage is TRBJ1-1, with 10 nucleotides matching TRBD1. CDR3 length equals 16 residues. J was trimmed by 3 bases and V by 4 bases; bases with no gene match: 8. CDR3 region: CASSSAPGTGDTEAFF. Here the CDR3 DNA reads TGTGCCAGCAGTTCAGCACCCGGGACAGGGGACACTGAAGCTTTCTTT.

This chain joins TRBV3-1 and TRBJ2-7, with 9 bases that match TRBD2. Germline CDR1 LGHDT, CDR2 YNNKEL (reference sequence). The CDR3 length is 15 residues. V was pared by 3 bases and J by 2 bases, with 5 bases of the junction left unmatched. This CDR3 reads CASSHSGGRTYEQYF. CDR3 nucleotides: TGTGCCAGCAGCCATAGCGGGGGCCGGACCTACGAGCAGTACTTC.

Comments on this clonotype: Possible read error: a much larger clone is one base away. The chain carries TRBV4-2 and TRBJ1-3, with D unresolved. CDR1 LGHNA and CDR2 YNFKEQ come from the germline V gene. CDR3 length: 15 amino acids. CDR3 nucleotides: TGTGCCGGCAGCTTGGGTCGGAGCTCTGGAAACACCATATATTTT. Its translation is CAGSLGRSSGNTIYF.

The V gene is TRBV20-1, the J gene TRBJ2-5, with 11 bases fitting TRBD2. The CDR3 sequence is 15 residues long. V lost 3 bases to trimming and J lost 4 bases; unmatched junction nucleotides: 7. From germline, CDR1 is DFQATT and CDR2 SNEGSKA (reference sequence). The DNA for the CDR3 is TGCAGTGCTAGTCTAGCGGGAGGAACGGCAGAGACCCAGTACTTC. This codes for CSASLAGGTAETQYF.

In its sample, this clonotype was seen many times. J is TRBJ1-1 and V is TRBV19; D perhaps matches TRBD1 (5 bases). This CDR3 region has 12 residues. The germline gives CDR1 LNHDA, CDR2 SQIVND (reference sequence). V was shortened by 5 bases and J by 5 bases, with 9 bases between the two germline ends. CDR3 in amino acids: CASSAGRTEAFF. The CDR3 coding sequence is TGTGCCAGTAGTGCAGGGCGGACTGAAGCTTTCTTT.

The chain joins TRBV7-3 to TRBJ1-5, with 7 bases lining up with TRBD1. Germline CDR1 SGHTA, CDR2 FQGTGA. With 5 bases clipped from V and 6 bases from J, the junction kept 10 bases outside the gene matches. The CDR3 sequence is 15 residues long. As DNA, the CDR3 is TGTGCCAGCAGCACAGGGATCACAGGGGCTCAGCCCCAGCATTTT. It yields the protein CASSTGITGAQPQHF.

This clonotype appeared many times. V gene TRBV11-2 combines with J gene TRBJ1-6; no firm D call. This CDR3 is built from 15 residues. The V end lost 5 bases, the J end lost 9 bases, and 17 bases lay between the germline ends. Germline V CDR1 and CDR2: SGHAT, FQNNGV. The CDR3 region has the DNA TGTGCCAGCAGCCTCCGGAGTGGGGTTAGTTCACCCCTCCACTTT. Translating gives CASSLRSGVSSPLHF.